This T cell receptor (beta chain) was profiled in a study of blood T cell repertoires in COVID-19. Background on the study: Samples of COVID-19 (acute and convalescent) were obtained from the United States, Italy and Spain. Sources were T cells, B-cell-depleted T cells, or PBMCs; the material itself was cDNA or gDNA.

Trimming removed 6 bases from V and 2 bases from J; junction bases left unmatched: 3. CDR1 is MNHEY and CDR2 is SVGAGI in the germline V gene. The CDR3 is 14 residues long. As processed by the authors: How many nucleated cells were present was estimated from reference gene primer amplification. Clones were sequenced by immunoSEQ multiplex PCR, and TCRdb holds only the in-frame ones, with some missing. V and J calls and clone size follow that table, whereas D and trimming were derived from the DNA. The sample records roughly 15,000 clones, around 80% being singletons. This receptor was obtained from a woman aged 70-85 years with active COVID-19. Sequences were obtained from peripheral blood. The genes are TRBV6-5 and TRBJ2-2; TRBD2 agrees at 7 bases. The CDR3 loop reads CASRRDYNTGELFF. The CDR3 DNA reads as TGTGCCAGCAGACGGGACTACAACACCGGGGAGCTGTTTTTT.